These T cell receptor beta chains were read from a single sample in a study of stem cell transplantation in POMP-related autoinflammatory disease. Clones were read by immunoSEQ multiplex PCR, and TCRdb kept only the in-frame ones, dropping some. The table has some 33,000 clones, approximately 86% seen once. The input for sequencing was CD4+ T cells from PBMCs, taken before stem cell transplantation. The receptors were gathered from a human donor with POMP-related autoinflammation and immune dysregulation (PRAID). Each CDR3 is given with its conserved first and last residue. D genes are given only for firm matches. The listing skips clone size in some rows; elsewhere it reads once, few, many or a size class.

>TRBV5-4|NA|TRBJ2-2|NA
CASSLEGRNTGELFF
TGTGCCAGCAGCTTGGAAGGCAGAAACACCGGGGAGCTGTTTTTT
>TRBV5-1|TRBD1|TRBJ1-6|NA
CASRGGQGNSPLHF
TGCGCCAGCAGAGGGGGACAGGGGAATTCACCCCTCCACTTT
>TRBV29-1|NA|TRBJ2-5|NA
CSVDTLVLGQYF
TGCAGCGTTGACACGTTGGTCCTAGGCCAGTACTTC
>TRBV5-1|TRBD1|TRBJ2-7|NA
CASSLGDRKYEQYF
TGCGCCAGCAGCTTGGGGGACAGGAAGTACGAGCAGTACTTC
>TRBV28|NA|TRBJ1-2|once
CASSFFDRVNYGYTF
TGTGCCAGCAGTTTTTTCGACAGAGTTAACTATGGCTACACCTTC
>TRBV7-3|TRBD2|TRBJ2-7|NA
CASSHSREGLKYEQYF
TGTGCCAGCAGTCATTCGCGGGAGGGCCTAAAATACGAGCAGTACTTC
>TRBV9|TRBD1|TRBJ1-1|few
CASSKRDRVDTEAFF
TGTGCCAGCAGCAAAAGGGACAGGGTGGACACTGAAGCTTTCTTT
>TRBV5-1|NA|TRBJ1-2|NA
CASSLGYKAPEYGYTF
TGCGCCAGCAGCTTAGGTTACAAGGCCCCCGAATATGGCTACACCTTC
>TRBV7-2|TRBD1|TRBJ1-2|NA
CASSLERTGGGRYGYTF
TGTGCCAGCAGCTTAGAGCGGACAGGGGGAGGTCGCTATGGCTACACCTTC
>TRBV4-2|TRBD2|TRBJ2-1|once
CASSHPTGLAGGLYNEQFF
TGTGCCAGCAGCCACCCAACGGGGCTAGCGGGGGGGCTCTACAATGAGCAGTTCTTC
>TRBV18|TRBD1|TRBJ1-5|once
CASSPWATGGNQPQHF
TGTGCCAGCTCACCATGGGCGACAGGGGGGAATCAGCCCCAGCATTTT
>TRBV5-4|NA|TRBJ2-5|NA
CASSHLVSGETQYF
TGTGCCAGCAGCCACCTCGTCTCGGGAGAGACCCAGTACTTC
>TRBV6-5|TRBD1|TRBJ1-1|NA
CASSYRDRGTEAFF
TGTGCCAGCAGTTACCGGGACAGGGGTACTGAAGCTTTCTTT
>TRBV6-6|NA|TRBJ1-6|NA
CASRDRINSPLHF
TGTGCCAGCAGGGACAGAATTAATTCACCCCTCCACTTT
>TRBV6-6|TRBD1|TRBJ1-2|NA
CASSYLLDRVKTF
TGTGCCAGCAGTTACTTGTTAGACAGGGTAAAGACCTTC
>TRBV7-7|NA|TRBJ1-5|NA
CASSPPQPQHF
TGTGCTAGCAGCCCACCACAGCCCCAGCATTTT
>TRBV19|NA|TRBJ1-6|NA
CATRGTLSPLHF
TGTGCCACCCGGGGGACTTTATCACCCCTCCACTTT
>TRBV18|TRBD1|TRBJ2-7|once
CASSLGTGRAYEQYF
TGTGCCAGCTCACTCGGGACAGGGAGGGCCTACGAGCAGTACTTC
>TRBV6-1|NA|TRBJ1-2|NA
CASSEGDSNVNGYTF
TGTGCCAGCAGTGAAGGAGACAGCAACGTTAATGGCTACACCTTC
>TRBV15|TRBD2|TRBJ2-3|NA
CATSRRSGGGADTQYF
TGTGCCACCAGCAGGAGGAGCGGGGGGGGTGCAGATACGCAGTATTTT
>TRBV5-1|TRBD2|TRBJ2-1|NA
CASSLDPGGPGGEQFF
TGCGCCAGCAGCTTGGACCCGGGAGGGCCCGGGGGTGAGCAGTTCTTC
>TRBV6-1|TRBD1|TRBJ2-5|NA
CASRAGTGIETQYF
TGTGCCAGCAGGGCCGGGACAGGGATAGAGACCCAGTACTTC
>TRBV5-1|TRBD1|TRBJ2-2|NA
CASSWEPTGATGELFF
TGCGCCAGCAGCTGGGAACCGACAGGGGCCACCGGGGAGCTGTTTTTT
>TRBV5-1|TRBD1|TRBJ1-2|NA
CASSFRDSSYGYTF
TGCGCCAGCAGCTTCCGGGACAGCAGCTATGGCTACACCTTC
>TRBV27|TRBD2|TRBJ2-1|NA
CASSPLAGAKEQFF
TGTGCCAGCAGTCCACTAGCGGGAGCGAAGGAGCAGTTCTTC
>TRBV2|NA|TRBJ2-7|NA
CASRPDSSYEQYF
TGTGCCAGCAGGCCCGACAGCTCCTACGAGCAGTACTTC
>TRBV6-1|NA|TRBJ1-1|once
CASSFSGGDTEAFF
TGTGCCAGCAGTTTCTCCGGGGGAGACACTGAAGCTTTCTTT
>TRBV5-4|NA|TRBJ1-5|few
CASSLMGYNQPQHF
TGTGCCAGCAGCTTGATGGGTTATAATCAGCCCCAGCATTTT
>TRBV9|TRBD1|TRBJ2-2|NA
CASSVRSGGADGELFF
TGTGCCAGCAGCGTAAGGTCAGGGGGCGCTGACGGGGAGCTGTTTTTT
>TRBV9|NA|TRBJ1-6|NA
CASSVGPGDSPLHF
TGTGCCAGCAGCGTAGGACCCGGAGATTCACCCCTCCACTTT
>TRBV6-6|NA|TRBJ2-7|NA
CASSERLGERYEQYF
TGTGCCAGCAGTGAGAGACTAGGCGAAAGGTACGAGCAGTACTTC
>TRBV5-5|NA|TRBJ1-5|few
CASSSQGWGNQPQHF
TGTGCCAGCAGCTCACAGGGTTGGGGCAATCAGCCCCAGCATTTT
>TRBV5-6|NA|TRBJ1-4|NA
CASSLYSKREKLFF
TGTGCCAGCAGCTTGTACTCGAAGAGGGAAAAACTGTTTTTT
>TRBV27|NA|TRBJ2-1|once
CASSLGRSYNEQFF
TGTGCCAGCAGTTTGGGGCGGTCCTACAATGAGCAGTTCTTC
>TRBV2|NA|TRBJ1-6|NA
CASRLEVRSPLHF
TGTGCCAGCAGACTGGAAGTCCGCTCACCCCTCCACTTT
>TRBV5-1|NA|TRBJ1-2|few
CASSLVSANYGYTF
TGCGCCAGCAGCTTGGTGTCAGCCAACTATGGCTACACCTTC
>TRBV28|TRBD1|TRBJ2-2|NA
CASSLAGQGSGELFF
TGTGCCAGCAGTTTGGCGGGACAGGGTTCCGGGGAGCTGTTTTTT
>TRBV29-1|NA|TRBJ2-1|NA
CSAGWGNNEQFF
TGCAGCGCTGGTTGGGGCAACAATGAGCAGTTCTTC
>TRBV7-9|TRBD1|TRBJ2-7|NA
CASSLYTGDKQYF
TGTGCCAGCAGCTTATATACAGGGGACAAGCAGTACTTC